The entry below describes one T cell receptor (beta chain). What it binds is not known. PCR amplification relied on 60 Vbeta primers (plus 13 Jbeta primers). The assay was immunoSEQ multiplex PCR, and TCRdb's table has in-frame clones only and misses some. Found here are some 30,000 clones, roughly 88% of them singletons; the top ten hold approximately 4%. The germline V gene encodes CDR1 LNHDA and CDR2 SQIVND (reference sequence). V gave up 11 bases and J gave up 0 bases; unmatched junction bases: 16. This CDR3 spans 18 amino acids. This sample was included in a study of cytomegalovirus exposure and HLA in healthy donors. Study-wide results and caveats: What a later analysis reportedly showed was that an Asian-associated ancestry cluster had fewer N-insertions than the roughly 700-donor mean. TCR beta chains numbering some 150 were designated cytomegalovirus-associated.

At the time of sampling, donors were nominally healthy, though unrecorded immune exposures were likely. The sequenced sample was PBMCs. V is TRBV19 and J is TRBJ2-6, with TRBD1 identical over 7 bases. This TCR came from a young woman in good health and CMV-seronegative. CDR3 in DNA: TGTGCCGGCTACAGAGAGGGGGCATTTAGCTCTGGGGCCAACGTCCTGACTTTC. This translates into CAGYREGAFSSGANVLTF.